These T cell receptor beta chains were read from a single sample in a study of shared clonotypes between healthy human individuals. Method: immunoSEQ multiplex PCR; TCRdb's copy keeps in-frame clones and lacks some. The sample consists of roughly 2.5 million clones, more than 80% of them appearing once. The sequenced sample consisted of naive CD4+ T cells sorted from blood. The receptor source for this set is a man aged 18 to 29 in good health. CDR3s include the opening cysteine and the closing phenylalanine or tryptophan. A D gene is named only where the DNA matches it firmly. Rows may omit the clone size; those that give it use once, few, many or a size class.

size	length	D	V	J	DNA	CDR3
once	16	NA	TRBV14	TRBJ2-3	TGTGCCAGCAGCCAGGAAGGGACAAAACGGGGGGATACGCAGTATTTT	CASSQEGTKRGDTQYF
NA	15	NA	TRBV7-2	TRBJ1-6	TGTGCCAGCAGCTTAGGTGATCGGGTTAATTCACCCCTCCACTTT	CASSLGDRVNSPLHF
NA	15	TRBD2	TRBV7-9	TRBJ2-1	TGTGCCAGCAGCGTAGGACTAGCGGGAGGTAGTGAGCAGTTCTTC	CASSVGLAGGSEQFF
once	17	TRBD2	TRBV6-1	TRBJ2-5	TGTGCCAGCAGTGGACGCCTTCTAGCGGGGAGGCAAGAGACCCAGTACTTC	CASSGRLLAGRQETQYF
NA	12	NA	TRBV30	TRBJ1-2	TGTGCCTGGAGTCCCTTAAGGGTGGGCTACACCTTC	CAWSPLRVGYTF
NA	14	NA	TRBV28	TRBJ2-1	TGTGCCAGCAGTTTGACCGGGCCAAGCGATGAGCAGTTCTTC	CASSLTGPSDEQFF
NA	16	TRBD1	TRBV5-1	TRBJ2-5	TGCGCCAGCAGCGTTGGGACAGGGTGGGGTCAAGAGACCCAGTACTTC	CASSVGTGWGQETQYF
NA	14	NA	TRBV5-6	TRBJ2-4	TGTGCCAGCAGCCTAGGACAGCACGGGAACATTCAGTACTTC	CASSLGQHGNIQYF
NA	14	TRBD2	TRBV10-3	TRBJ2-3	TGTGCCATCAGTGAGGGGACTAGGGCAGATACGCAGTATTTT	CAISEGTRADTQYF
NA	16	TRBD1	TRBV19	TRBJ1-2	TGTGCCAGTACTGGGGACAGGGGGCGACGGGGCTATGGCTACACCTTC	CASTGDRGRRGYGYTF
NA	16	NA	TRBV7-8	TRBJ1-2	TGTGCCAGCAGCTTAGGTAGCCGGGAACCTGTCATCGGCTACACCTTC	CASSLGSREPVIGYTF
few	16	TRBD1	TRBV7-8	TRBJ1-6	TGTGCCAGCAGTATGAAAGGACAGGGGAGCAATTCACCCCTCCACTTT	CASSMKGQGSNSPLHF
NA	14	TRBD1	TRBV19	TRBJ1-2	TGTGCCAGTCGCAGCACAGGGGGCCCCTATGGCTACACCTTC	CASRSTGGPYGYTF
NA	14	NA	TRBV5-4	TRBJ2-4	TGTGCCAGCAGCTTAGCCCCCAGAGGGGACATTCAGTACTTC	CASSLAPRGDIQYF
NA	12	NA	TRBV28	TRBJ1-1	TGTGCCAGCATGAACCCTACAGGGAAGGCTTTCTTT	CASMNPTGKAFF
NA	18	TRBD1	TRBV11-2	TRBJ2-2	TGTGCCAGCAGCTTAGACCTGGCCCGGACAGGAGCTGCCGGGGAGCTGTTTTTT	CASSLDLARTGAAGELFF
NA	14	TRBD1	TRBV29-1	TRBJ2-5	TGCAGCGCGGGACAGGGGGCGGGCAGGGAGACCCAGTACTTC	CSAGQGAGRETQYF